A single sample is the source of the 12 T cell receptor beta chains below, sequenced in a study of T-cell memory formation after mild COVID-19. TCRdb processed the 5' RACE reads anew with MiXCR; each CDR3 protein has one entry. Found here are about 190,000 distinct CDR3 sequences, 20% to 25% of them singletons; the top ten hold 20% to 25%. Sequencing was performed on PBMCs or a T cell subset sorted from them (not recorded which). These receptors were obtained from an adult woman who had mild COVID-19 (a few samples of this study predate the infection). Cell type and time point are not known.

This clonotype was counted only a few times. The chain couples TRBV7-9 to TRBJ1-5; 8 bases are a match to TRBD1. V shed 1 base and J 6 bases; nucleotides not matched to a gene: 5. Germline V gene sequence: CDR1 SEHNR, CDR2 FQNEAQ (reference sequence). This CDR3 contains 15 residues. CDR3 in DNA: TGTGCCAGCAGCTTAGGACAGGGGTTAGGTCAGCCCCAGCATTTT. The encoded protein is CASSLGQGLGQPQHF.

The table lists this clonotype with a few counts. The V gene is TRBV4-2, the J gene TRBJ2-1, with 9 positions matching TRBD2. The CDR3 consists of 16 residues. Germline CDR1 and CDR2: LGHNA and YNFKEQ. Losses at the gene ends were 1 base for V and 8 bases for J; bases not matched to a gene: 9. In nucleotides, the CDR3 is TGTGCCAGCAGCCAAGTAGGTAGCGGGAGTCAGGATGAGCAGTTCTTC. This translates into CASSQVGSGSQDEQFF.

This clonotype was detected only a few times. The V gene is TRBV9, the J gene TRBJ2-7; no clear D. CDR1 is SGDLS, CDR2 YYNGEE, per germline. CDR3 length: 14 amino acids. V lost 0 bases to trimming and J lost 4 bases, with 11 bases between them. Written as DNA, the CDR3 is TGTGCCAGCAGCGTAGATGCAGGTGTTTACGAGCAGTACTTC. It translates to CASSVDAGVYEQYF. The full variable domain, rest sourced from reference TRBV9 and TRBJ2-7, is DSGVTQTPKHLITATGQRVTLRCSPRSGDLSVYWYQQSLDQGLQFLIQYYNGEERAKGNILERFSAQQFPDLHSELNLSSLELGDSALYFCASSVDAGVYEQYFGPGTRLTVT.

V is TRBV4-1 and J is TRBJ1-1, with unresolved D. Germline V gene lookup returns CDR1 MGHRA and CDR2 YSYEKL. V was trimmed by 0 bases and J by 0 bases, leaving 8 bases between them. The CDR3 sequence is 15 residues long. The CDR3 bases are TGCGCCAGCAGCCAAGATATACATATGAACACTGAAGCTTTCTTT. It translates to CASSQDIHMNTEAFF.

This clonotype was picked up a small number of times. This chain uses TRBV5-1 with TRBJ2-1, with 9 bases lining up with TRBD2. Per germline, CDR1 SGHRS and CDR2 YFSETQ. The V gene end was trimmed by 1 base and the J gene end by 2 bases; junction bases not matched to a gene: 7. The CDR3 is 17 residues long. For the CDR3, the DNA is TGCGCCAGCAGCTTGTACCCTAGCGGGACCGCCTACAATGAGCAGTTCTTC. It translates to CASSLYPSGTAYNEQFF.

This chain links TRBV5-1 with TRBJ1-4; 9 positions agree with TRBD1. The CDR3 totals 15 residues. V was pared by 1 base and J by 8 bases, with 6 bases of the junction left unmatched. Germline V CDR1 and CDR2: SGHRS, YFSETQ. The CDR3 loop is CASSLIPTGGEKLFF. The CDR3 DNA reads as TGCGCCAGCAGCTTGATTCCGACAGGGGGGGAAAAACTGTTTTTT.

There are a few counts of this clonotype. The J gene is TRBJ1-2, the V gene TRBV5-1, with 8 bases fitting TRBD1. Germline V gives CDR1 SGHRS, CDR2 YFSETQ. The CDR3 spans 14 residues. Losses at the gene ends were 4 bases for V and 7 bases for J; bases not matched to a gene: 9. The DNA of the CDR3 is TGCGCCAGCAGCCCCAGGACAGGGTCCTCTGGCTACACCTTC. Translation gives CASSPRTGSSGYTF.

This chain uses TRBV10-3 with TRBJ1-2; D remains ambiguous. The CDR3 has 11 amino acids. The V end lost 4 bases, the J end lost 8 bases, and 8 bases lay between the germline ends. Germline-derived CDR1 and CDR2 are ENHRY and SYGVKD. CDR3 DNA: TGTGCCATCAGTGTTGGGGTCGGCTACACCTTC. It specifies CAISVGVGYTF.

This chain uses TRBV4-1 with TRBJ2-1; D not resolved. V gave up 3 bases and J gave up 0 bases, with 18 bases separating them. This CDR3 spans 18 amino acids. Germline CDR1 and CDR2: MGHRA and YSYEKL. The CDR3 bases are TGCGCCAGCAGCCACCCAGAGAAGGCGTTTAGCTCCTACAATGAGCAGTTCTTC. Its translation: CASSHPEKAFSSYNEQFF.

The chain employs TRBV24-1 and TRBJ1-6; D remains ambiguous. Trimming removed 5 bases at V and 14 bases at J, with 12 bases between. CDR3 size: 12 residues. CDR1 and CDR2 from the germline V gene are KGHDR and SFDVKD. DNA for the CDR3: TGTGCCACCAGTGGAGACGGTTTGGCCCTCCACTTT. The encoded protein is CATSGDGLALHF.

This clonotype was seen a few times. The chain is built from TRBV27 and TRBJ2-5, with 7 nucleotides matching TRBD2. After removal of 6 bases from V and 1 base from J, the junction contained 5 bases not matched to a gene. Looked up from germline, CDR1 is MNHEY and CDR2 is SMNVEV (reference sequence). This CDR3 has 14 amino acids. CDR3 nucleotide sequence: TGTGCCAGCAGCGCCGGGAGGTCCCAAGAGACCCAGTACTTC. Its translation: CASSAGRSQETQYF.

This clonotype was detected many times. The rearrangement links TRBV6-5 to TRBJ2-5; 9 bases are shared with TRBD1. V lost 6 bases to trimming and J lost 2 bases; unmatched junction nucleotides: 10. Germline V gene sequence: CDR1 MNHEY, CDR2 SVGAGI. This CDR3 is 16 amino acids long. The CDR3 spells CASSQDTGGLQETQYF. The CDR3 nucleotides read TGTGCCAGCAGCCAAGACACAGGGGGCCTTCAAGAGACCCAGTACTTC.